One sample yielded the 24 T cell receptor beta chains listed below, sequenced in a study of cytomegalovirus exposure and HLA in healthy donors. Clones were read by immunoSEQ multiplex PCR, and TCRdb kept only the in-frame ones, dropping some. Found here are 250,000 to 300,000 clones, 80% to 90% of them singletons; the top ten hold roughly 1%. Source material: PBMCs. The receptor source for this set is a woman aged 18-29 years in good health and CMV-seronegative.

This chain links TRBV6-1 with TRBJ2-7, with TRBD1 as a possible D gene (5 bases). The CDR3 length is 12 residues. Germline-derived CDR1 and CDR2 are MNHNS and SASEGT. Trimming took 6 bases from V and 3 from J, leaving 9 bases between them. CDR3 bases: TGTGCCAGCAGGATCGACAGCTACGAGCAGTACTTC. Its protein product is CASRIDSYEQYF.

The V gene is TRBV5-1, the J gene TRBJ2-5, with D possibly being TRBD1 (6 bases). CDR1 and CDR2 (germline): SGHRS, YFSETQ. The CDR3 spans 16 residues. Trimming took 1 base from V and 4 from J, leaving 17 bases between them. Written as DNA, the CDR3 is TGCGCCAGCAGCTTGTGGGAGACAGGCGGTTTAGAGACCCAGTACTTC. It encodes CASSLWETGGLETQYF.

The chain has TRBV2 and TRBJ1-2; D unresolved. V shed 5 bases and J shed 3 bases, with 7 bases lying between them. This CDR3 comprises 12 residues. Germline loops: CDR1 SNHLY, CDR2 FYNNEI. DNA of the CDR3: TGTGCCAGCAGTCGGGGAGACTATGGCTACACCTTC. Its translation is CASSRGDYGYTF.

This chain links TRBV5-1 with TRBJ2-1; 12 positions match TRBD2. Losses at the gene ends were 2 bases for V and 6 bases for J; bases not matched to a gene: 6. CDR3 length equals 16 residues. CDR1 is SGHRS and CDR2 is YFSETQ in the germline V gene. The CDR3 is CASSFPTSGGLNEQFF. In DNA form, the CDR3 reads TGCGCCAGCAGCTTCCCGACTAGCGGGGGACTCAATGAGCAGTTCTTC. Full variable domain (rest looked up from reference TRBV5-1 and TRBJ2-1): KAGVTQTPRYLIKTRGQQVTLSCSPISGHRSVSWYQQTPGQGLQFLFEYFSETQRNKGNFPGRFSGRQFSNSRSEMNVSTLELGDSALYLCASSFPTSGGLNEQFFGPGTRLTVL.

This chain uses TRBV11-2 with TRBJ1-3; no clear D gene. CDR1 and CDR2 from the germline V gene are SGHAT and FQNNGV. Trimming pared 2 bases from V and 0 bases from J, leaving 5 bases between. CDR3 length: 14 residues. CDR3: CASSLPISGNTIYF. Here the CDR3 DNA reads TGTGCCAGCAGCTTACCTATCTCTGGAAACACCATATATTTT.

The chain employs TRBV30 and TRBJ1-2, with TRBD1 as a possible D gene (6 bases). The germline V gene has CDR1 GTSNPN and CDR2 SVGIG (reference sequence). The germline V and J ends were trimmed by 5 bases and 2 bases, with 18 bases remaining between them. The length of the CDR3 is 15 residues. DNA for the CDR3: TGTGCCTGGTATGACCCCCCAGGACAGAACTATGGCTACACCTTC. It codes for CAWYDPPGQNYGYTF.

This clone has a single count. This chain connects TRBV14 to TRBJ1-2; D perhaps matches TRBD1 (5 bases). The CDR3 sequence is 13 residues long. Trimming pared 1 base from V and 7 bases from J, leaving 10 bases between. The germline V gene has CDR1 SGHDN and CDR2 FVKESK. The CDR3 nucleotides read TGTGCCAGCAGCCAAGGGAGGGGAGCTGGCTACACCTTC. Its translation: CASSQGRGAGYTF.

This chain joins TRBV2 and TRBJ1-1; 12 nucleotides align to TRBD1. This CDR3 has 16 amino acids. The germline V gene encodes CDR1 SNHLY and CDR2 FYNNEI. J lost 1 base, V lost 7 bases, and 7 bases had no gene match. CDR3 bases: TGTGCCAGCACCACCGGGACAGGGGGCCGGAACACTGAAGCTTTCTTT. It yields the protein CASTTGTGGRNTEAFF.

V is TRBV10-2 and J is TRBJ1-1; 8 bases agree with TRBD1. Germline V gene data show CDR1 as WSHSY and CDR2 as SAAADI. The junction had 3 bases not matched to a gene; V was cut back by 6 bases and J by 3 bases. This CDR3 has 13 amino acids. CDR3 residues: CASRLQGDTEAFF. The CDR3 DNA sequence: TGCGCCAGCAGATTACAGGGGGACACTGAAGCTTTCTTT.

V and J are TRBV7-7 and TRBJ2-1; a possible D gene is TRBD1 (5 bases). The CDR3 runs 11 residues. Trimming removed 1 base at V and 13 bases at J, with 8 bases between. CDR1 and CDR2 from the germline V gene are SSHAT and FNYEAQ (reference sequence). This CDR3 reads CASSLVQGQFF. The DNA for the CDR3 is TGTGCCAGCAGCTTAGTCCAGGGACAGTTCTTC.

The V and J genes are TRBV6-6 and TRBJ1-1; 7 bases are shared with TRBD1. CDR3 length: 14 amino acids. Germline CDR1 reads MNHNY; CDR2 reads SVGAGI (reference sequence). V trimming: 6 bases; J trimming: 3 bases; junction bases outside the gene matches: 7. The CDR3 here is CASSHRQGHTEAFF. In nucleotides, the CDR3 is TGTGCCAGCAGCCACCGACAGGGACACACTGAAGCTTTCTTT.

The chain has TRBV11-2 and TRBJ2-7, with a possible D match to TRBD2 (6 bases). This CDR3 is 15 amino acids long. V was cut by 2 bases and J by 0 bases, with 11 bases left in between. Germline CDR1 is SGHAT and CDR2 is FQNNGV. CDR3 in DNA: TGTGCCAGCAGCTTATCGCCAGCGGGCTCCTACGAGCAGTACTTC. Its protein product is CASSLSPAGSYEQYF.

This CDR3 is CASSQVDRNTEAFF. Here the CDR3 DNA reads TGCGCCAGCAGCCAGGTTGACAGGAACACTGAAGCTTTCTTT. The rearrangement links TRBV4-1 to TRBJ1-1; tentative D call: TRBD1 (5 bases). CDR1 and CDR2 from the germline V gene are MGHRA and YSYEKL. CDR3 size: 14 residues. The V gene lost 3 bases and the J gene lost 1 base, with 9 bases spanning the gap.

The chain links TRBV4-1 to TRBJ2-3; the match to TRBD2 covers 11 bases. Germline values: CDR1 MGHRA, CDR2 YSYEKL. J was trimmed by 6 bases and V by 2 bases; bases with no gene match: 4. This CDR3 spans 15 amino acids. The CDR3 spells CASSQISGGADTQYF. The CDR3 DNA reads TGCGCCAGCAGCCAAATTAGCGGGGGGGCCGATACGCAGTATTTT.

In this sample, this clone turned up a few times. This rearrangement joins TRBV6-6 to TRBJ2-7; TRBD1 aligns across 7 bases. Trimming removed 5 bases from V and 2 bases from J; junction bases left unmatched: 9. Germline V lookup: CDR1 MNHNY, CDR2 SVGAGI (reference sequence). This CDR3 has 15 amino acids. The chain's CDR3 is CASSTNRGSTYEQYF. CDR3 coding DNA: TGTGCCAGCAGTACAAACAGGGGCTCCACCTACGAGCAGTACTTC.

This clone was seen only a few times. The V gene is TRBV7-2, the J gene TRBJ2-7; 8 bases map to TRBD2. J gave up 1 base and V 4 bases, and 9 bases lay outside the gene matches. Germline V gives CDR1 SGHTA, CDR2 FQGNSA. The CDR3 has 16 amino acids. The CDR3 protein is CASSWGTGGPSYEQYF. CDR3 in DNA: TGTGCCAGCAGCTGGGGTACGGGGGGGCCTTCCTACGAGCAGTACTTC. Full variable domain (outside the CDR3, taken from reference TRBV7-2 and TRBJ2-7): GAGVSQSPSNKVTEKGKDVELRCDPISGHTALYWYRQSLGQGLEFLIYFQGNSAPDKSGLPSDRFSAERTGGSVSTLTIQRTQQEDSAVYLCASSWGTGGPSYEQYFGPGTRLTVT.

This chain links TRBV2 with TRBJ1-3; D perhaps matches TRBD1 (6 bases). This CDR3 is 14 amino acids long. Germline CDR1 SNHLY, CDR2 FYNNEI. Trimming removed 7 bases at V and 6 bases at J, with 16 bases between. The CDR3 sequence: CASTTQMGQNTIYF. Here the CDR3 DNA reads TGTGCCAGCACTACGCAAATGGGACAAAACACCATATATTTT.

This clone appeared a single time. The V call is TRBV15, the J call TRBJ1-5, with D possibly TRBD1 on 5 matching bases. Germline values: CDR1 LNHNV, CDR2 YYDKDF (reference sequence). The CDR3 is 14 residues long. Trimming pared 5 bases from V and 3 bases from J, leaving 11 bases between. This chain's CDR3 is CATSGGAFNQPQHF. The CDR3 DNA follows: TGTGCCACCAGCGGAGGGGCCTTCAATCAGCCCCAGCATTTT.

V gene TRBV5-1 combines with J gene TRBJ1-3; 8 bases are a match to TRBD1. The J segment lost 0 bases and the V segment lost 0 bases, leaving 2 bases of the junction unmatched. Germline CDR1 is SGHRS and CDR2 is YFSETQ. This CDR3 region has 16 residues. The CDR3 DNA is TGCGCCAGCAGCTTGGACAGGGGGTACTCTGGAAACACCATATATTTT. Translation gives CASSLDRGYSGNTIYF.

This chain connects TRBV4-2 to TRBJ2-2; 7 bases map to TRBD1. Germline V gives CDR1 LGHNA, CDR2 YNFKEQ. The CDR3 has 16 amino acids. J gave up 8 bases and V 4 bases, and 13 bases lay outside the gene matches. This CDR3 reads CASSPRTTGVGGELFF. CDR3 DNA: TGTGCCAGCAGCCCGCGCACAACAGGGGTAGGTGGGGAGCTGTTTTTT.

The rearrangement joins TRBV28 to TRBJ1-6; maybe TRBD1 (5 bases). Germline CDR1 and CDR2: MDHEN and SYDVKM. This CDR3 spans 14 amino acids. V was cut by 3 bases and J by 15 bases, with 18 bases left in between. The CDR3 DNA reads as TGTGCCAGCAGTTTCAAGGGGATAATTCGAGGCCTCCACTTT. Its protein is CASSFKGIIRGLHF.

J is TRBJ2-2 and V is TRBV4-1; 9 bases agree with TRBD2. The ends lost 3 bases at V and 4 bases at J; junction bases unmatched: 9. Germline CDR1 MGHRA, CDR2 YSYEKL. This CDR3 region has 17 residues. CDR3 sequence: CASSQGLQREVTGELFF. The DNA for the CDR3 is TGCGCCAGCAGCCAGGGATTACAGCGGGAGGTCACCGGGGAGCTGTTTTTT.

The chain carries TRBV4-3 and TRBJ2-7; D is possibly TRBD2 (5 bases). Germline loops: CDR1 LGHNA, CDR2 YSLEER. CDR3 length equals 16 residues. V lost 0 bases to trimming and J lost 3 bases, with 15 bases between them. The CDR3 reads CASSQESGLNNYEQYF. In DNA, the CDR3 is TGCGCCAGCAGCCAAGAATCGGGATTAAACAACTACGAGCAGTACTTC.

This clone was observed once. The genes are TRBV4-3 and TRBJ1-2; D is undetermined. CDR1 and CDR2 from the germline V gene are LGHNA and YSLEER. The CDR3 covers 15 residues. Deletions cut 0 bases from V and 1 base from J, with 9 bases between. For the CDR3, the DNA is TGCGCCAGCAGCCAAGATAACAGCCTTAACTATGGCTACACCTTC. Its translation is CASSQDNSLNYGYTF.